This note documents a single T cell receptor (beta chain) sequence. Antigen unknown. Running of the assay took place at deep level. As originally analysed: Junction-only sequences without quality scores were provided by ImmunoSEQ, so filtering was different. The assay was immunoSEQ multiplex PCR, and TCRdb's table has in-frame clones only and misses some. That table supplies the V and J calls and clone size; D and trimming were determined from the DNA. The sample contains roughly 2,000,000 clones, approximately 95% of which appear only once. The data derive from a study of shared clonotypes between healthy human individuals. Across the study: CD4 naive and memory got three plates each, CD8 naive two, CD8 memory one. Findings and caveats of the study: Estimated richness was generally greater in naive than memory subsets.

CD45RO-negative, CCR7-positively selected cells formed the naive CD8 fraction, excluding terminally differentiated effector memory CD45RA+ cells. Germline CDR1 reads MNHEY; CDR2 reads SMNVEV (reference sequence). Trimming removed 4 bases from V and 4 bases from J, with 10 bases in between. This CDR3 has 13 amino acids. The chain joins TRBV27 to TRBJ1-2, with a weak D call TRBD1 (6 bases). This receptor was identified in a man aged 18 to 30 in good health. Sequencing input: naive CD8+ T cells sorted from blood. CDR3: CASSSTGLYGYTF. The CDR3 nucleotides read TGTGCCAGCAGTTCGACAGGTCTCTATGGCTACACCTTC.